One sample yielded the 26 T cell receptor beta chains listed below, sequenced in a study of blood T cell repertoires in COVID-19 (TCRdb year 2020). Libraries were prepared through the immunoSEQ multiplex PCR assay. As stored in TCRdb, this immuneACCESS dataset retains in-frame rearrangements with V and J assigned. A fraction of the clones does not appear; measured against another copy, unresolved V genes explain less than half of the discrepancy, and the remainder lacks a known reason. Recorded for this sample are roughly 250,000 clones; about 85% of them occurred a single time. The biggest ten clones account for more than 6% of the sample. The material sequenced was peripheral blood. These receptors were collected from a man in his 60s who had recovered from COVID-19.

V gene TRBV7-9 combines with J gene TRBJ1-3; perhaps TRBD1 as D (5 bases). Germline CDR1 and CDR2: SEHNR and FQNEAQ (reference sequence). V was cut by 6 bases and J by 3 bases, with 15 bases left in between. This CDR3 region has 15 residues. This CDR3 reads CASRPLDSSGNTIYF. CDR3 in DNA: TGTGCCAGCAGACCCCTTGACAGTAGTGGAAACACCATATATTTT.

J is TRBJ2-3 and V is TRBV7-2; tentative D call: TRBD2 (5 bases). V was trimmed by 5 bases and J by 5 bases, leaving 14 bases between them. Germline CDR1 SGHTA, CDR2 FQGNSA. The CDR3 length is 14 residues. As DNA, the CDR3 is TGTGCCAGCAGCCCCGGGGTAGCCGGAGATACGCAGTATTTT. This codes for CASSPGVAGDTQYF. The full variable domain, with the rest looked up from reference TRBV7-2 and TRBJ2-3, is GAGVSQSPSNKVTEKGKDVELRCDPISGHTALYWYRQSLGQGLEFLIYFQGNSAPDKSGLPSDRFSAERTGGSVSTLTIQRTQQEDSAVYLCASSPGVAGDTQYFGPGTRLTVL.

The V gene is TRBV24-1, the J gene TRBJ2-1, with D perhaps matching TRBD1 (5 bases). V was trimmed by 4 bases and J by 0 bases, leaving 12 bases between them. CDR1 KGHDR and CDR2 SFDVKD come from the germline V gene. The CDR3 is made up of 16 amino acids. The CDR3 nucleotides are TGTGCCACCAGTGACTGGACACCGAGCTCCTACAATGAGCAGTTCTTC. It codes for CATSDWTPSSYNEQFF.

This clone was seen only once. This chain links TRBV28 with TRBJ2-1; tentative D call: TRBD2 (5 bases). Germline lookup yields CDR1 MDHEN and CDR2 SYDVKM. Trimming left V 7 bases short and J 0 bases short, with 13 bases between. The CDR3 extends over 15 amino acids. The CDR3 loop reads CASTLSAPSYNEQFF. CDR3 sequence (DNA): TGTGCCAGCACCCTTAGCGCACCCTCCTACAATGAGCAGTTCTTC.

This rearrangement joins TRBV6-1 to TRBJ1-6; no firm D call. The CDR3 runs 16 residues. The V gene lost 2 bases and the J gene lost 4 bases, with 12 bases spanning the gap. Germline V gene sequence: CDR1 MNHNS, CDR2 SASEGT. CDR3 region: CASSEFRSNYNSPLHF. The CDR3 DNA sequence: TGTGCCAGCAGTGAATTCCGGAGCAATTATAATTCACCCCTCCACTTT.

Written as DNA, the CDR3 is TGCGCCAGCAGCTTAAGCGGGGGGCCTTACAATGAGCAGTTCTTC. It yields the protein CASSLSGGPYNEQFF. The chain joins TRBV5-1 to TRBJ2-1; 9 nucleotides match TRBD2. Germline V gives CDR1 SGHRS, CDR2 YFSETQ. The J segment lost 4 bases and the V segment lost 2 bases, leaving 4 bases of the junction unmatched. The CDR3 consists of 15 residues. Looking up the rest from reference TRBV5-1 and TRBJ2-1 gives the full variable domain: KAGVTQTPRYLIKTRGQQVTLSCSPISGHRSVSWYQQTPGQGLQFLFEYFSETQRNKGNFPGRFSGRQFSNSRSEMNVSTLELGDSALYLCASSLSGGPYNEQFFGPGTRLTVL.

This sequence joins TRBV3-1 (or the pseudogene TRBV3-2) and TRBJ1-2; D may be TRBD1 (5 bases). Germline loops: CDR1 LGHDT, CDR2 YNNKEL (reference sequence). The CDR3 is made up of 14 amino acids. The ends were cut back, 4 bases at V and 5 bases at J, with 14 bases in the middle. CDR3 in DNA: TGTGCCAGCAGCCTCAAACCTGACAGATATGGCTACACCTTC. Translation: CASSLKPDRYGYTF.

The chain combines TRBV6-5 with TRBJ1-3, with 9 bases matching TRBD1. The CDR3 loop spans 15 amino acids. CDR1 MNHEY and CDR2 SVGAGI come from the germline V gene. V was pared by 6 bases and J by 5 bases, with 8 bases of the junction left unmatched. This chain's CDR3 is CASRLGQGNRNTIYF. The DNA for the CDR3 is TGTGCCAGCAGGCTCGGACAGGGGAATAGAAACACCATATATTTT.

CDR3: CASRPGLSSYNEQFF. The CDR3, as DNA: TGTGCCAGCAGACCGGGACTCAGCTCCTACAATGAGCAGTTCTTC. This rearrangement joins TRBV9 to TRBJ2-1; D is possibly TRBD2 (6 bases). This CDR3 spans 15 amino acids. Germline CDR1 reads SGDLS; CDR2 reads YYNGEE. Trimming took 5 bases from V and 0 from J, leaving 12 bases between them. Drawing the rest from reference TRBV9 and TRBJ2-1, the complete variable domain is DSGVTQTPKHLITATGQRVTLRCSPRSGDLSVYWYQQSLDQGLQFLIQYYNGEERAKGNILERFSAQQFPDLHSELNLSSLELGDSALYFCASRPGLSSYNEQFFGPGTRLTVL.

This sequence joins TRBV27 and TRBJ2-2, with 8 bases fitting TRBD1. Germline V gives CDR1 MNHEY, CDR2 SMNVEV (reference sequence). The CDR3 totals 18 residues. With 5 bases clipped from V and 4 bases from J, the junction kept 15 bases outside the gene matches. This CDR3 reads CASSPHRDRLLSTGELFF. Here the CDR3 DNA reads TGTGCCAGCAGTCCACACCGGGACAGGCTGTTGTCCACCGGGGAGCTGTTTTTT.

The J gene is TRBJ2-3, the V gene TRBV2, with 8 positions matching TRBD1. The V gene end was trimmed by 8 bases and the J gene end by 4 bases; junction bases not matched to a gene: 11. From germline, CDR1 is SNHLY and CDR2 FYNNEI. The CDR3 runs 15 residues. The CDR3 protein is CASGLGTGWADTQYF. In nucleotides, the CDR3 is TGTGCCAGCGGACTCGGGACAGGTTGGGCAGATACGCAGTATTTT.

This clone was recorded once. J is TRBJ2-2 and V is TRBV7-9; 9 bases agree with TRBD1. The CDR3 loop spans 16 amino acids. The germline V gene has CDR1 SEHNR and CDR2 FQNEAQ (reference sequence). J lost 9 bases, V lost 6 bases, and 14 bases had no gene match. The CDR3 DNA is TGTGCCAGCAGTTCACCGGGACAGGGCAAACGGAGGGAGCTGTTTTTT. This encodes CASSSPGQGKRRELFF.

The chain couples TRBV14 to TRBJ1-1, with TRBD1 matching over 7 bases. CDR1 SGHDN and CDR2 FVKESK come from the germline V gene. The CDR3 loop spans 13 amino acids. J gave up 5 bases and V 4 bases, and 4 bases lay outside the gene matches. The chain's CDR3 is CASSRNRGTEAFF. Here the CDR3 DNA reads TGTGCCAGCAGCCGTAACAGGGGTACTGAAGCTTTCTTT.

The chain employs TRBV5-4 and TRBJ2-3; TRBD2 agrees at 8 bases. The CDR3 has 17 residues. Per the germline V gene, CDR1 is SGHNT and CDR2 is YYREEE (reference sequence). Unmatched junction bases numbered 9, after V lost 3 bases and J lost 0 bases. CDR3: CASSSPLERGSTDTQYF. CDR3 bases: TGTGCCAGCAGCTCACCCCTCGAGCGGGGGAGCACAGATACGCAGTATTTT.

The chain carries TRBV2 and TRBJ1-4, with D perhaps TRBD1 (6 bases). The CDR3 is 14 amino acids. The germline gives CDR1 SNHLY, CDR2 FYNNEI. Trimming cost V 7 bases and J 3 bases, with 12 bases left between them. This chain's CDR3 is CASKGRQANEKLFF. In DNA, the CDR3 is TGTGCCAGCAAAGGGCGACAGGCTAATGAAAAACTGTTTTTT.

This rearrangement joins TRBV5-1 to TRBJ2-1, with D maybe TRBD1 (6 bases). The length of the CDR3 is 15 residues. Per the germline V gene, CDR1 is SGHRS and CDR2 is YFSETQ. Trimming removed 1 base at V and 5 bases at J, with 13 bases between. This CDR3 is CASSLSGPGDNEQFF. The CDR3 coding sequence is TGCGCCAGCAGCTTGTCCGGACCAGGGGACAATGAGCAGTTCTTC. The entire variable domain, with the rest obtained from reference TRBV5-1 and TRBJ2-1, is as follows: KAGVTQTPRYLIKTRGQQVTLSCSPISGHRSVSWYQQTPGQGLQFLFEYFSETQRNKGNFPGRFSGRQFSNSRSEMNVSTLELGDSALYLCASSLSGPGDNEQFFGPGTRLTVL.

The J gene is TRBJ2-1, the V gene TRBV10-3, with D possibly being TRBD2 (6 bases). Germline lookup yields CDR1 ENHRY and CDR2 SYGVKD. This CDR3 is 14 amino acids long. V lost 4 bases and J 4 bases, leaving 11 bases between the germline ends. The CDR3 DNA reads as TGTGCCATCAGTGGGCCTAGCGAGTACAATGAGCAGTTCTTC. Amino acid sequence: CAISGPSEYNEQFF.

The chain combines TRBV28 with TRBJ1-1, with D tentatively TRBD1 (6 bases). There are 13 residues in the CDR3. Germline values: CDR1 MDHEN, CDR2 SYDVKM. V was pared by 10 bases and J by 4 bases, with 16 bases between. The CDR3 coding sequence is TGTGCCACCAGAGTTCAGGGGAGCACTGAAGCTTTCTTT. It is translated as CATRVQGSTEAFF.

The chain combines TRBV6-5 with TRBJ1-2, with D possibly TRBD1 on 6 matching bases. The CDR3 has 13 amino acids. Germline assignment: CDR1 MNHEY and CDR2 SVGAGI. The V end lost 5 bases, the J end lost 5 bases, and 12 bases lay between the germline ends. This CDR3 reads CASSPRGPYGYTF. CDR3 DNA: TGTGCCAGCAGTCCCAGGGGACCTTATGGCTACACCTTC.

The chain couples TRBV28 to TRBJ1-6; 9 nucleotides line up with TRBD1. The CDR3 has 16 residues. Germline values: CDR1 MDHEN, CDR2 SYDVKM. V was pared by 4 bases and J by 0 bases, with 1 base of the junction left unmatched. For the CDR3, the DNA is TGTGCCAGCAGTTACAGGGGGCTCTCCTATAATTCACCCCTCCACTTT. Protein sequence: CASSYRGLSYNSPLHF.

This chain connects TRBV9 to TRBJ2-1, with TRBD1 identical over 12 bases. This CDR3 spans 14 amino acids. Germline V gives CDR1 SGDLS, CDR2 YYNGEE. The junction had 7 bases not matched to a gene; V was cut back by 0 bases and J by 15 bases. This CDR3 is CASSVGGQGAGRFF. CDR3 DNA: TGTGCCAGCAGCGTAGGGGGACAGGGGGCTGGGCGGTTCTTC.

The chain employs TRBV6-4 and TRBJ2-5; weak D call: TRBD2 (6 bases). CDR3 length equals 16 residues. The V gene lost 6 bases and the J gene lost 4 bases, with 21 bases spanning the gap. In germline, CDR1 is MRHNA, CDR2 SNTAGT. CDR3 in amino acids: CASREPMGLNRETQYF. For the CDR3, the DNA is TGTGCCAGCAGGGAACCGATGGGACTTAACAGAGAGACCCAGTACTTC.

The chain carries TRBV5-1 and TRBJ1-4; a possible D gene is TRBD1 (6 bases). The CDR3 sequence is 15 residues long. CDR1 and CDR2 from the germline V gene are SGHRS and YFSETQ. Trimming shortened V by 0 bases and J by 4 bases, and 10 bases separated the two germline ends. The CDR3 DNA reads TGCGCCAGCAGCTTGGAGACAGGCTATAATGAAAAACTGTTTTTT. Its protein is CASSLETGYNEKLFF.

The J gene is TRBJ2-5, the V gene TRBV11-2; 8 bases are shared with TRBD1. Germline V CDR1 and CDR2: SGHAT, FQNNGV. CDR3 length equals 14 residues. J lost 7 bases, V lost 5 bases, and 9 bases had no gene match. In DNA form, the CDR3 reads TGTGCCAGCAGCGAACAGGGGGGAAGTGGGACCCAGTACTTC. This codes for CASSEQGGSGTQYF.

The CDR3 is CASSSSGGGGTPDTQYF. CDR3 DNA sequence: TGTGCCAGCAGCTCTAGTGGGGGGGGCGGGACCCCAGATACGCAGTATTTT. The gene calls are TRBV7-9 and TRBJ2-3; perhaps TRBD2 as D (7 bases). V lost 4 bases and J lost 4, with 21 bases in between. The CDR3 is made up of 17 amino acids. Germline CDR1 reads SEHNR; CDR2 reads FQNEAQ (reference sequence).

Worth noting for this clone: One end of the junction fails to match germline, which may point to a read error. V gene TRBV7-6 combines with J gene TRBJ2-2, with TRBD1 matching 9 bases. The CDR3 consists of 18 residues. Looked up from germline, CDR1 is SGHVS and CDR2 is FNYEAQ. In DNA, the CDR3 is TGTGCCAGCAGCTTAGTTCCGTCGGGGACAGGGTTCACCAGGGAGCTGTTTTTT. Its translation: CASSLVPSGTGFTRELFF.